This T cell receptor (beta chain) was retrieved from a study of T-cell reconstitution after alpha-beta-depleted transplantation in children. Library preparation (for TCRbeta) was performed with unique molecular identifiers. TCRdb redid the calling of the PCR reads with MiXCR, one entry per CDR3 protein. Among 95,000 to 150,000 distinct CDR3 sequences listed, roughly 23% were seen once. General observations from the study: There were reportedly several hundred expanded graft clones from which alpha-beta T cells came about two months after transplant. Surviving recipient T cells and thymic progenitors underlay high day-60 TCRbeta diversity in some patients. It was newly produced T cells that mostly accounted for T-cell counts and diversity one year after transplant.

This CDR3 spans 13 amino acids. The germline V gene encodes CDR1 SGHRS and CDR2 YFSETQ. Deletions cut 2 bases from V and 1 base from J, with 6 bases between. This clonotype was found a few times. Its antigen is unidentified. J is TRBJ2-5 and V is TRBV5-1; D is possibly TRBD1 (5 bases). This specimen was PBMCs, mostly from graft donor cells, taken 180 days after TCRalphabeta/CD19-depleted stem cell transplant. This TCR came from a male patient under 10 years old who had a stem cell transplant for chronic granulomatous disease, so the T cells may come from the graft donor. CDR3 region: CASSLDSQETQYF. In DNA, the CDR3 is TGCGCCAGCAGCTTAGACAGCCAAGAGACCCAGTACTTC. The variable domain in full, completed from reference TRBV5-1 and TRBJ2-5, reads KAGVTQTPRYLIKTRGQQVTLSCSPISGHRSVSWYQQTPGQGLQFLFEYFSETQRNKGNFPGRFSGRQFSNSRSEMNVSTLELGDSALYLCASSLDSQETQYFGPGTRLLVL.